Following are 30 T cell receptor beta chains from one sample sequenced in a study of blood T cell repertoires in COVID-19. Profiling relied on immunoSEQ multiplex PCR, and the TCRdb table lists in-frame clones only, not all of them. Among roughly 160,000 clones listed, 88% were seen once. Sequencing was done on a sample of peripheral blood. The receptor set was obtained from a man in his fifties who had recovered from COVID-19.

The chain recombines TRBV5-1 with TRBJ2-3, with D unresolved. Germline V gene sequence: CDR1 SGHRS, CDR2 YFSETQ. The CDR3 is made up of 15 amino acids. Trimming removed 0 bases from V and 1 base from J, with 9 bases in between. Here the CDR3 DNA reads TGCGCCAGCAGCTTGGAGCAGGTCCGCACAGATACGCAGTATTTT. This gives the protein CASSLEQVRTDTQYF.

V and J are TRBV11-2 and TRBJ2-3; 9 bases are a match to TRBD2. CDR1 and CDR2 from the germline V gene are SGHAT and FQNNGV. Germline trimming cut 2 bases from V and 0 bases from J; bases unmatched to any gene: 3. The CDR3 contains 16 residues. The CDR3 reads CASSLLTSGSTDTQYF. DNA of the CDR3: TGTGCCAGCAGCTTATTGACTAGCGGTAGCACAGATACGCAGTATTTT.

This chain joins TRBV6-2 or TRBV6-3 and TRBJ2-4, with D maybe TRBD2 (7 bases). CDR1 and CDR2 (germline): MNHEY, SVGEGT. The CDR3 has 20 amino acids. V was shortened by 0 bases and J by 0 bases, with 21 bases between the two germline ends. CDR3 sequence reads: CASSYSPGEGMRLAKNIQYF. CDR3 bases: TGTGCCAGCAGTTACTCGCCAGGGGAGGGGATGAGGCTAGCCAAAAACATTCAGTACTTC.

The chain has TRBV5-6 and TRBJ2-6; 9 bases are a match to TRBD1. V was pared by 4 bases and J by 2 bases, with 10 bases of the junction left unmatched. This CDR3 region has 18 residues. Germline V gene lookup returns CDR1 SGHDT and CDR2 YYEEEE. The CDR3 DNA is TGTGCCAGCAGCCTTGGACAGGGGTTATCTACTGGGGCCAACGTCCTGACTTTC. As protein: CASSLGQGLSTGANVLTF.

The chain joins TRBV7-8 to TRBJ1-5; 7 positions agree with TRBD1. The germline gives CDR1 SGHVS, CDR2 FQNEAQ. V lost 0 bases, J lost 2 bases, and 7 bases stayed unmatched. The CDR3 has 17 residues. This CDR3 is CASSLAGRGYGNQPQHF. The CDR3 DNA sequence: TGTGCCAGCAGCTTAGCGGGCAGGGGGTACGGCAATCAGCCCCAGCATTTT.

The V call is TRBV18, the J call TRBJ2-5; D may be TRBD1 (8 bases). The germline CDR1 and CDR2 sequences are KGHSH and LQKENI. V was trimmed by 5 bases and J by 3 bases, leaving 19 bases between them. This CDR3 has 16 amino acids. The CDR3 spells CASSMRQGREKETQYF. For the CDR3, the DNA is TGTGCCAGCTCAATGAGACAGGGGAGGGAGAAAGAGACCCAGTACTTC.

This clone was detected a few times. The chain uses TRBV2 and TRBJ1-5, with unresolved D. Trimming pared 3 bases from V and 2 bases from J, leaving 14 bases between. Germline V gene data show CDR1 as SNHLY and CDR2 as FYNNEI. The CDR3 extends over 16 amino acids. The CDR3 DNA is TGTGCCAGCAGTGATGCGACTGGGAGTGGCAATCAGCCCCAGCATTTT. Its translation: CASSDATGSGNQPQHF.

The chain uses TRBV24-1 and TRBJ1-2, with TRBD1 matching over 7 bases. This CDR3 spans 11 amino acids. The J segment lost 6 bases and the V segment lost 12 bases, leaving 6 bases of the junction unmatched. Germline CDR1 KGHDR, CDR2 SFDVKD. The CDR3 sequence: CALGTDHGYTF. DNA of the CDR3: TGTGCCCTTGGGACAGACCATGGCTACACCTTC.

This clone is a singleton in its sample. This chain connects TRBV6-5 to TRBJ1-2; D not certain. Germline CDR1 MNHEY, CDR2 SVGAGI. The CDR3 loop spans 14 amino acids. V gave up 0 bases and J gave up 4 bases, with 9 bases separating them. The CDR3 sequence is CASSYSLNSYGYTF. CDR3 nucleotide sequence: TGTGCCAGCAGTTACTCTTTAAACAGCTATGGCTACACCTTC.

The rearrangement uses TRBV3-1 (or the pseudogene TRBV3-2) and TRBJ2-5; 11 bases map to TRBD1. The CDR3 covers 15 residues. V shed 2 bases, J shed 2 bases, and the junction held 1 base outside the gene matches. Germline CDR1 is LGHDT and CDR2 is YNNKEL (reference sequence). The CDR3 DNA reads TGTGCCAGCAGCCAAAGGGACAGGGGGCAAGAGACCCAGTACTTC. Translation: CASSQRDRGQETQYF.

To note about this clone: Other DNA sequences within the sample encode an identical CDR3. The CDR3 region is CASSLTGGGYTF. CDR3 sequence (DNA): TGTGCCAGCAGCCTCACAGGGGGAGGCTACACCTTC. The chain carries TRBV3-1 (or the pseudogene TRBV3-2) and TRBJ1-2; 8 bases match TRBD1. The J segment lost 8 bases and the V segment lost 4 bases, leaving 3 bases of the junction unmatched. The CDR3 totals 12 residues. CDR1 is LGHDT and CDR2 is YNNKEL in the germline V gene (reference sequence).

This clone is a singleton in its sample. The chain employs TRBV19 and TRBJ1-3; 7 positions agree with TRBD1. The CDR3 runs to 13 residues. CDR1 is LNHDA, CDR2 SQIVND, per germline (reference sequence). Trimming at V came to 4 bases and at J to 3 bases, leaving 0 bases not matched to a gene. Written as DNA, the CDR3 is TGTGCCAGTAGTACAGGGGGTGGAAACACCATATATTTT. Translation gives CASSTGGGNTIYF.

This clone was recorded a few times. The chain is built from TRBV14 and TRBJ1-6; the D is unclear. Germline loops: CDR1 SGHDN, CDR2 FVKESK. The germline V and J ends were trimmed by 1 base and 10 bases, with 8 bases remaining between them. This CDR3 is built from 13 residues. CDR3 nucleotide sequence: TGTGCCAGCAGCCAAGTGCTAGCCTCACCCCTCCACTTT. Protein sequence: CASSQVLASPLHF.

The J gene is TRBJ1-5, the V gene TRBV9; D remains ambiguous. This CDR3 comprises 14 residues. CDR1 and CDR2 (germline): SGDLS, YYNGEE. Trimming removed 0 bases from V and 4 bases from J, with 8 bases in between. CDR3 residues: CASSVGTANQPQHF. As DNA, the CDR3 is TGTGCCAGCAGCGTAGGTACAGCTAATCAGCCCCAGCATTTT.

This clone was observed a single time. This specimen includes other DNA sequences encoding the same CDR3. V usage is TRBV4-3 and J usage is TRBJ2-3; 8 nucleotides match TRBD1. V was clipped by 6 bases and J by 1 base; unmatched bases: 3. This CDR3 has 14 amino acids. The germline CDR1 and CDR2 sequences are LGHNA and YSLEER. The CDR3 region has the DNA TGCGCCAGCAGTCAGACAGGGGGCACAGATACGCAGTATTTT. Translation gives CASSQTGGTDTQYF.

The V gene is TRBV4-1, the J gene TRBJ2-3; TRBD2 might be the D (6 bases). V was shortened by 5 bases and J by 0 bases, with 6 bases between the two germline ends. CDR1 MGHRA and CDR2 YSYEKL come from the germline V gene. The CDR3 has 13 residues. DNA of the CDR3: TGCGCCAGCAGCGGGGGGAGCACAGATACGCAGTATTTT. Translated: CASSGGSTDTQYF.

This clone was found once. This chain uses TRBV6-4 with TRBJ2-2; 14 bases are a match to TRBD2. This CDR3 has 15 residues. Losses at the gene ends were 6 bases for V and 6 bases for J; bases not matched to a gene: 3. The germline CDR1 and CDR2 sequences are MRHNA and SNTAGT. In nucleotides, the CDR3 is TGTGCCAGCAGAGGGACTAGCGGGGGCCCCGGGGAGCTGTTTTTT. Its translation is CASRGTSGGPGELFF.

This sequence joins TRBV19 and TRBJ2-5; 13 bases are a match to TRBD2. This CDR3 has 15 amino acids. CDR1 and CDR2 (germline): LNHDA, SQIVND (reference sequence). After removal of 6 bases from V and 3 bases from J, the junction contained 4 bases not matched to a gene. The CDR3 loop reads CASRGLAGAEETQYF. Here the CDR3 DNA reads TGTGCCAGTAGAGGACTAGCGGGAGCAGAAGAGACCCAGTACTTC.

The chain combines TRBV9 with TRBJ1-3; no firm D call. Looked up from germline, CDR1 is SGDLS and CDR2 is YYNGEE. The CDR3 covers 14 residues. Between the trimmed V and J ends, which lost 0 bases and 4 bases, there was a span of 8 bases. CDR3 loop: CASSVGAGGNTIYF. The CDR3 DNA reads as TGTGCCAGCAGCGTAGGTGCGGGAGGAAACACCATATATTTT.

The V call is TRBV11-2, the J call TRBJ2-3, with D uncertain. The V end lost 5 bases, the J end lost 5 bases, and 11 bases lay between the germline ends. This CDR3 region has 13 residues. Germline lookup yields CDR1 SGHAT and CDR2 FQNNGV. CDR3 loop: CASSLRGKDTQYF. The CDR3 region has the DNA TGTGCCAGCAGCCTGCGTGGTAAAGATACGCAGTATTTT.

The CDR3 loop is CASSEAGRVNEQFF. The CDR3 DNA follows: TGTGCCAGCAGTGAGGCAGGGCGCGTGAATGAGCAGTTCTTC. This chain links TRBV25-1 with TRBJ2-1; D may be TRBD1 (5 bases). The CDR3 runs to 14 residues. Trimming cost V 3 bases and J 7 bases, with 13 bases left between them. CDR1 and CDR2 (germline): MGHDK, SYGVNS.

The J gene is TRBJ1-3, the V gene TRBV7-9; D is possibly TRBD1 (6 bases). The CDR3 length is 15 residues. V lost 1 base and J 4 bases, leaving 11 bases between the germline ends. Germline loops: CDR1 SEHNR, CDR2 FQNEAQ (reference sequence). Here the CDR3 reads CASSLGTVAGNTIYF. CDR3 in DNA: TGTGCCAGCAGCTTAGGGACAGTGGCCGGAAACACCATATATTTT. Full variable domain (remainder filled in from reference TRBV7-9 and TRBJ1-3): DTGVSQNPRHKITKRGQNVTFRCDPISEHNRLYWYRQTLGQGPEFLTYFQNEAQLEKSRLLSDRFSAERPKGSFSTLEIQRTEQGDSAMYLCASSLGTVAGNTIYFGEGSWLTVV.

CDR3 in amino acids: CASSQDFDRGAYEQFF. CDR3 nucleotides: TGCGCCAGCAGCCAAGATTTTGACCGGGGGGCGTATGAGCAGTTCTTC. V is TRBV4-3 and J is TRBJ2-1; TRBD2 is a possible D gene (7 bases). The CDR3 spans 16 residues. V lost 0 bases, J lost 8 bases, and 17 bases lay in between. The germline CDR1 and CDR2 sequences are LGHNA and YSLEER.

The chain has TRBV5-1 and TRBJ2-1, with D possibly being TRBD2 (6 bases). V gave up 1 base and J gave up 5 bases, with 10 bases separating them. CDR1 and CDR2 from the germline V gene are SGHRS and YFSETQ. The CDR3 consists of 14 residues. The CDR3 region is CASSLPGLNNEQFF. CDR3 nucleotide sequence: TGCGCCAGCAGCTTGCCGGGACTGAACAATGAGCAGTTCTTC.

This clone was counted once. The chain has TRBV28 and TRBJ1-2, with D possibly being TRBD1 (5 bases). The germline V gene encodes CDR1 MDHEN and CDR2 SYDVKM. The CDR3 has 15 amino acids. The V end lost 6 bases, the J end lost 4 bases, and 18 bases lay between the germline ends. The CDR3 protein is CASRPTRQILYGYTF. In DNA form, the CDR3 reads TGTGCCAGCAGGCCCACCCGACAGATCCTCTATGGCTACACCTTC.

The chain's CDR3 is CASSLASGWEGSTDTQYF. The CDR3 DNA sequence: TGTGCCAGCAGCTTAGCCAGCGGGTGGGAGGGGAGCACAGATACGCAGTATTTT. The V and J genes are TRBV7-2 and TRBJ2-3, with TRBD2 matching over 7 bases. The germline gives CDR1 SGHTA, CDR2 FQGNSA. This CDR3 comprises 18 residues. The V segment lost 0 bases and the J segment 0 bases; nucleotides outside the gene matches: 9.

The chain recombines TRBV24-1 with TRBJ1-2; TRBD1 matches 9 bases. J lost 3 bases, V lost 3 bases, and 4 bases had no gene match. The CDR3 totals 15 residues. The germline gives CDR1 KGHDR, CDR2 SFDVKD. CDR3 sequence reads: CATSDTGQGDYGYTF. The CDR3 DNA reads as TGTGCCACCAGTGATACGGGACAGGGCGACTATGGCTACACCTTC.

The rearrangement links TRBV25-1 to TRBJ2-1; the match to TRBD2 covers 9 bases. V was pared by 3 bases and J by 7 bases, with 7 bases of the junction left unmatched. CDR1 and CDR2 from the germline V gene are MGHDK and SYGVNS. The CDR3 extends over 15 amino acids. CDR3 region: CASSDAGGPWNEQFF. Here the CDR3 DNA reads TGTGCCAGCAGTGATGCGGGAGGGCCATGGAATGAGCAGTTCTTC.

V is TRBV3-1 (or the pseudogene TRBV3-2) and J is TRBJ2-1; D perhaps matches TRBD2 (6 bases). Per germline, CDR1 LGHDT and CDR2 YNNKEL (reference sequence). Trimming left V 1 base short and J 9 bases short, with 13 bases between. This CDR3 has 14 amino acids. CDR3 in amino acids: CASSQVITGGEQFF. CDR3 bases: TGTGCCAGCAGCCAAGTTATCACCGGGGGTGAGCAGTTCTTC.

The rearrangement joins TRBV29-1 to TRBJ2-3; D uncertain. The CDR3 has 11 amino acids. V lost 3 bases to trimming and J lost 3 bases, with 4 bases between them. Germline CDR1 SQVTM, CDR2 ANQGSEA. CDR3 protein: CSVDLTDTQYF. CDR3 nucleotides: TGCAGCGTTGACCTTACAGATACGCAGTATTTT.